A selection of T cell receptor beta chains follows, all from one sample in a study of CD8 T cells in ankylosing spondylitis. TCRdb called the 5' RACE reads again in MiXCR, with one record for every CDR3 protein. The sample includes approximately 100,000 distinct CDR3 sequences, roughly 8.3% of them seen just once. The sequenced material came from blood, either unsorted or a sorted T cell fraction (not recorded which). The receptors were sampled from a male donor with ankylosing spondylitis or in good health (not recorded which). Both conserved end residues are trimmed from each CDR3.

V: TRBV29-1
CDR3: SSGIGDTGELF

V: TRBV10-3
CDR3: AISPGLAGRVDTQY

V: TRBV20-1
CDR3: SARDALEREGQPQH

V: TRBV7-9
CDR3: ASSSNVLHQETQY

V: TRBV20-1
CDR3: SARDYTRIQSALH

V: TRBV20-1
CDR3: SAYRGGAIYEQF

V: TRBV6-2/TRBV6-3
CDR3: ASNTAPTNEKLF

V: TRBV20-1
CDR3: SARDGTDPNEKLF

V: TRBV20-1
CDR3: SALAGGETQY

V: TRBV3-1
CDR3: ASSQGSVNNEQF

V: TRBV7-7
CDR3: ASSLGGPSNTGELF